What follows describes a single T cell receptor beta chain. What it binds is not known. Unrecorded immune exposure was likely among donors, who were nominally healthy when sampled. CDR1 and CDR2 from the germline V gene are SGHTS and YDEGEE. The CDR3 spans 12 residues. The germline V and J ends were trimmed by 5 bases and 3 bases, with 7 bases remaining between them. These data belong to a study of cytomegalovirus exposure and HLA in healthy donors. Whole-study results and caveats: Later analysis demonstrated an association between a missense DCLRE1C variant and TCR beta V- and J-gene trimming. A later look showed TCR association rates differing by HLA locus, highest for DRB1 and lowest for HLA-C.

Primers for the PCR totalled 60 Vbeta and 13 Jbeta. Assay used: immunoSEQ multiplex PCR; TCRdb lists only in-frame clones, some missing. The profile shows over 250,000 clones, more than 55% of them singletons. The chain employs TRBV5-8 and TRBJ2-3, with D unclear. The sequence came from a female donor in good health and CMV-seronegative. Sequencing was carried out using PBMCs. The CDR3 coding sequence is TGTGCCAGCAGTTCAGTGACAGATACGCAGTATTTT. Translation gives CASSSVTDTQYF.